Shown below are 2 T cell receptor beta chains from a single sample sequenced in a study of blood T cell repertoires in COVID-19. This table comes from immunoSEQ multiplex PCR, and its TCRdb copy is limited to in-frame clones, with some not included. In the table there are over 120,000 clones, 60% to 80% of which are singletons. Sequenced: PBMCs or T cells enriched from blood (not recorded which). Receptors were obtained from a woman in her forties or fifties who had recovered from COVID-19.

This rearrangement joins TRBV27 to TRBJ1-4, with 7 bases identical to TRBD1. There are 14 residues in the CDR3. Germline lookup yields CDR1 MNHEY and CDR2 SMNVEV (reference sequence). The J segment lost 4 bases and the V segment lost 8 bases, leaving 7 bases of the junction unmatched. The CDR3 coding sequence is TGTGCCAGCTCCTCAGGGGGGAATAATGAAAAACTGTTTTTT. This gives the protein CASSSGGNNEKLFF.

The chain employs TRBV5-1 and TRBJ1-5; D is unresolved. Trimming cost V 0 bases and J 1 base, with 8 bases left between them. The CDR3 runs 15 residues. Germline-derived CDR1 and CDR2 are SGHRS and YFSETQ. This chain's CDR3 is CASSLDTGSNQPQHF. In DNA, the CDR3 is TGCGCCAGCAGCTTGGACACCGGGAGCAATCAGCCCCAGCATTTT.